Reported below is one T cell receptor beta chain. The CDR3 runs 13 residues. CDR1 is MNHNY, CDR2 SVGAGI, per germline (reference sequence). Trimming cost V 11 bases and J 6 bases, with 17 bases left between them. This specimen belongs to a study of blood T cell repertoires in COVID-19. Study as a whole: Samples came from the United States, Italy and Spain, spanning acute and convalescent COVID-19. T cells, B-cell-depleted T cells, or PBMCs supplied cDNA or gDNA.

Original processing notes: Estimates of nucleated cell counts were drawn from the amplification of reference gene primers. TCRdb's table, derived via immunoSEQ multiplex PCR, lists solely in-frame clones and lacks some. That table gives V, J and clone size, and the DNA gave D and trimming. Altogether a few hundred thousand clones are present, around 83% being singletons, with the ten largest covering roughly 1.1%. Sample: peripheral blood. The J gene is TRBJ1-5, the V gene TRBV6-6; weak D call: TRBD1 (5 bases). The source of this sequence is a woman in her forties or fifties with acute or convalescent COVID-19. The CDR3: CAGSGGAGQPQHF. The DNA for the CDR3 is TGTGCCGGCTCTGGCGGGGCTGGTCAGCCCCAGCATTTT.